This TCR beta chain was identified in a study of blood T cell repertoires in COVID-19. The wider study: The samples span acute and convalescent COVID-19 from the United States, Italy and Spain. Sources were T cells, B-cell-depleted T cells, or PBMCs; the material itself was cDNA or gDNA.

Generated by immunoSEQ multiplex PCR, the TCRdb table keeps only in-frame clones and is missing some. The sample records about 190,000 clones, more than 70% being singletons. This CDR3 is built from 14 residues. Trimming stripped 9 bases from V and 1 base from J, with 12 bases between. Per germline, CDR1 SEHNR and CDR2 FQNEAQ (reference sequence). The chain uses TRBV7-9 and TRBJ2-2, with D perhaps TRBD1 (6 bases). The receptor's source is a woman older than 75 with active or convalescent COVID-19. Sequencing was performed on peripheral blood. CDR3 sequence: CARTRTENTGELFF. CDR3 sequence (DNA): TGTGCCAGGACCCGGACAGAGAACACCGGGGAGCTGTTTTTT. The complete variable domain, with remaining parts taken from reference TRBV7-9 and TRBJ2-2, reads DTGVSQNPRHKITKRGQNVTFRCDPISEHNRLYWYRQTLGQGPEFLTYFQNEAQLEKSRLLSDRFSAERPKGSFSTLEIQRTEQGDSAMYLCARTRTENTGELFFGEGSRLTVL.